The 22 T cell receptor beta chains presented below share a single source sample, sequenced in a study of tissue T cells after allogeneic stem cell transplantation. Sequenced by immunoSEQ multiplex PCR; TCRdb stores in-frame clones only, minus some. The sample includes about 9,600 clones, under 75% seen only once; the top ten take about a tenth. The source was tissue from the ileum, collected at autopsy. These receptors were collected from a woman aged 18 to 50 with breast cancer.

This CDR3 reads CASSMRDTLSGGYTF. CDR3 nucleotides: TGTGCCAGCAGCATGAGGGACACCCTCTCGGGCGGCTACACCTTC. V and J are TRBV7-9 and TRBJ1-2; D is perhaps TRBD1 (6 bases). Germline V gene data show CDR1 as SEHNR and CDR2 as FQNEAQ (reference sequence). V lost 5 bases, J lost 8 bases, and 21 bases lay in between. The CDR3 sequence is 15 residues long. Using reference TRBV7-9 and TRBJ1-2 for the parts outside the CDR3, the full variable domain is DTGVSQNPRHKITKRGQNVTFRCDPISEHNRLYWYRQTLGQGPEFLTYFQNEAQLEKSRLLSDRFSAERPKGSFSTLEIQRTEQGDSAMYLCASSMRDTLSGGYTFGSGTRLTVV.

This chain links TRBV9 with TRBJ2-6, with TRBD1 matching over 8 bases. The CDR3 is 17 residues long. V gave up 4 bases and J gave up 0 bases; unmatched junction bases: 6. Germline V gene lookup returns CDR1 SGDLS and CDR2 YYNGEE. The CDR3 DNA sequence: TGTGCCAGCAGCCGTGGACAGGGAAGCTCTGGGGCCAACGTCCTGACTTTC. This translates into CASSRGQGSSGANVLTF.

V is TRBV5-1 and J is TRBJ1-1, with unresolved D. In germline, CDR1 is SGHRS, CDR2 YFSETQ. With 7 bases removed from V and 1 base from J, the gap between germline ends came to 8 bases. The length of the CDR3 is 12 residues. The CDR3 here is CASAVGNTEAFF. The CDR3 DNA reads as TGCGCCAGCGCCGTTGGGAACACTGAAGCTTTCTTT.

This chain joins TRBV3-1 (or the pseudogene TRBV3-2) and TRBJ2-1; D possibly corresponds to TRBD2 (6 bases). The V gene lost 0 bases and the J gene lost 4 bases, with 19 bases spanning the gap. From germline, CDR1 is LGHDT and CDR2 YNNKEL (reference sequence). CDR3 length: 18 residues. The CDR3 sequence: CASSQDSPRETTYNEQFF. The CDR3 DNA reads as TGTGCCAGCAGCCAAGATTCGCCGCGGGAAACCACTTACAATGAGCAGTTCTTC.

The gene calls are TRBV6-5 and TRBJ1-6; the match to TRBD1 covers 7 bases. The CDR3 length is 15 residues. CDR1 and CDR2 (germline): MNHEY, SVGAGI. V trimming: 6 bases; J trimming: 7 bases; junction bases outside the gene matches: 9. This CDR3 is CASSWNRDRNSPLHF. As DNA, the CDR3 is TGTGCCAGCAGCTGGAACCGGGACAGAAATTCACCCCTCCACTTT.

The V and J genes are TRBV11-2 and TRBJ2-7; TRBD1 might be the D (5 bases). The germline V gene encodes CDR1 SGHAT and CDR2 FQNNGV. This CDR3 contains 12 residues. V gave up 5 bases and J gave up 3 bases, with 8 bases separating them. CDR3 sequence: CASSPGFYEQYF. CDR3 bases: TGTGCCAGCAGCCCAGGGTTCTACGAGCAGTACTTC.

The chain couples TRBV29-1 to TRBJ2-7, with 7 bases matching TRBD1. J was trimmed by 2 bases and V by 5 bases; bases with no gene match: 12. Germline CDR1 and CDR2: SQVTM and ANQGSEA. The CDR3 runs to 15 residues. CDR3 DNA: TGCAGCGTTCACAAAGAGCAACAGGGGACCTACGAGCAGTACTTC. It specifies CSVHKEQQGTYEQYF.

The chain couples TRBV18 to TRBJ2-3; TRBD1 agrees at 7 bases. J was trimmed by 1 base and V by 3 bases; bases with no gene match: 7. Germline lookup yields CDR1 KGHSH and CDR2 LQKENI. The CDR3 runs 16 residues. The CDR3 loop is CASSPFATGGTDTQYF. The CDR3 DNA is TGTGCCAGCTCACCCTTCGCCACAGGGGGCACAGATACGCAGTATTTT.

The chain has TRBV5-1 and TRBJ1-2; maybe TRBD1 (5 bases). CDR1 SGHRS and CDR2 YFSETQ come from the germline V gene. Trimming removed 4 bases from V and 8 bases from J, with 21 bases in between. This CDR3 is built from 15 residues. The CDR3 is CASSPSRVILEGYTF. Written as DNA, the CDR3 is TGCGCCAGCAGCCCGAGCAGGGTAATCTTGGAAGGCTACACCTTC.

The CDR3 loop reads CASSVLPLQGEQYF. CDR3 bases: TGTGCCAGCAGCGTACTCCCACTGCAGGGGGAGCAGTACTTC. This sequence joins TRBV9 and TRBJ2-7; a possible D gene is TRBD1 (6 bases). Germline CDR1 is SGDLS and CDR2 is YYNGEE. Trimming removed 1 base from V and 7 bases from J, with 15 bases in between. This CDR3 region has 14 residues.

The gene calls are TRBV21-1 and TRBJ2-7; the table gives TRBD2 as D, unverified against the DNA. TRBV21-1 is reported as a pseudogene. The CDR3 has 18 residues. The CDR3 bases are TGTGCCAGCGGACGGTGGGAGGCTAGCGGGAGGGAGCCCTACGAGCAGTACTTC. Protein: CASGRWEASGREPYEQYF.

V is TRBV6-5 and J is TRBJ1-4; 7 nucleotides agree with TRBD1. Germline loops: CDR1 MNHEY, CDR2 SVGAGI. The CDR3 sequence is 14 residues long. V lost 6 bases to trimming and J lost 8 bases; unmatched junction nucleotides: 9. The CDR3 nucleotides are TGTGCCAGCAGGGACCCCGGGACAGTCGAAAAACTGTTTTTT. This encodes CASRDPGTVEKLFF.

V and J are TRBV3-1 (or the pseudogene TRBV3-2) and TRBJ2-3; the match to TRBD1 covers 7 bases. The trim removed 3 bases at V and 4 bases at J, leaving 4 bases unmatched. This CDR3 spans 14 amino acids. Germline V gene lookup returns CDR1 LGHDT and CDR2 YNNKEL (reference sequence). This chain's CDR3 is CASSQDRFSDTQYF. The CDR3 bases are TGTGCCAGCAGCCAGGACAGGTTCTCAGATACGCAGTATTTT.

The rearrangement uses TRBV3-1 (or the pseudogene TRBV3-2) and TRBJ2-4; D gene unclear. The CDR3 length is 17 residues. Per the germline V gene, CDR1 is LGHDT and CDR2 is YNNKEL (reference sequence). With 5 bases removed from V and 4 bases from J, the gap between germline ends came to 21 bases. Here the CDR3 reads CASSNLFPICKKNIQYF. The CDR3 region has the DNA TGTGCCAGCAGCAACCTGTTTCCCATTTGCAAAAAAAACATTCAGTACTTC.

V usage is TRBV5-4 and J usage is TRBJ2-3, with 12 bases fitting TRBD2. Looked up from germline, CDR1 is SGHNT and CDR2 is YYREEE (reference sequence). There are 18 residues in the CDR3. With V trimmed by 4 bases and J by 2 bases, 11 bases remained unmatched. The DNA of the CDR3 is TGTGCCAGCAGCCCTCGACTAGCGGGGGCCTTAATCACAGATACGCAGTATTTT. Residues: CASSPRLAGALITDTQYF.

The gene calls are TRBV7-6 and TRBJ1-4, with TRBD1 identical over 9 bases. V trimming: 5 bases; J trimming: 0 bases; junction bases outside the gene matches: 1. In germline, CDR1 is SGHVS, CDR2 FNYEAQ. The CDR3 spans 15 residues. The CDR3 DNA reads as TGTGCCAGCAGCCGACAGGGGGCAACTAATGAAAAACTGTTTTTT. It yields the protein CASSRQGATNEKLFF. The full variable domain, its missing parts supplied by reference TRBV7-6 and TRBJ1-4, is GAGVSQSPRYKVTKRGQDVALRCDPISGHVSLYWYRQALGQGPEFLTYFNYEAQQDKSGLPNDRFSAERPEGSISTLTIQRTEQRDSAMYRCASSRQGATNEKLFFGSGTQLSVL.

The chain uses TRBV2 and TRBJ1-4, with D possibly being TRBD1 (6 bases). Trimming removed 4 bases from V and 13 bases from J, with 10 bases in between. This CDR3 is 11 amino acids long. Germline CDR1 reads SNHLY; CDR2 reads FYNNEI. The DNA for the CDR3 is TGTGCCAGCAGTGGGGGGCTGGGACTGTTTTTT. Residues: CASSGGLGLFF. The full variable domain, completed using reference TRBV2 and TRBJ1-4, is EPEVTQTPSHQVTQMGQEVILRCVPISNHLYFYWYRQILGQKVEFLVSFYNNEISEKSEIFDDQFSVERPDGSNFTLKIRSTKLEDSAMYFCASSGGLGLFFGSGTQLSVL.

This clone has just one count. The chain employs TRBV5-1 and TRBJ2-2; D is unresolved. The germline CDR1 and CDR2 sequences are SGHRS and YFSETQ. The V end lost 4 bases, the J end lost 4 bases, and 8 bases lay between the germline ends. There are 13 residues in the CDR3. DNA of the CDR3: TGCGCCAGCAGCAATGTACTCACCGGGGAGCTGTTTTTT. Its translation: CASSNVLTGELFF.

The CDR3 sequence is CASSLGTADTQYF. CDR3 nucleotides: TGTGCCAGCAGCTTAGGGACAGCAGATACGCAGTATTTT. The genes are TRBV7-9 and TRBJ2-3; TRBD1 is a possible D gene (6 bases). The V and J ends lost 1 base and 4 bases respectively, with 6 bases between them. Germline CDR1 reads SEHNR; CDR2 reads FQNEAQ (reference sequence). The length of the CDR3 is 13 residues.

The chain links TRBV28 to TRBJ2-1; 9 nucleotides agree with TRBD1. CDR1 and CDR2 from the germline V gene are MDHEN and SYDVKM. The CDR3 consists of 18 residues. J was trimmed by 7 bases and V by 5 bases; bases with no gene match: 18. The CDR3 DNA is TGTGCCAGCAGTCCCACTCGCCGGGGGACAGGGAGGATTAATGAGCAGTTCTTC. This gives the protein CASSPTRRGTGRINEQFF.

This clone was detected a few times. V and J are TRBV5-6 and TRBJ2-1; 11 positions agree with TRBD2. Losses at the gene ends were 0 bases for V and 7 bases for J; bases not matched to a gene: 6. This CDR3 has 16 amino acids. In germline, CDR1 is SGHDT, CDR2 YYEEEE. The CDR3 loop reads CASSLEPGLAENEQFF. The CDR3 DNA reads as TGTGCCAGCAGCTTGGAGCCGGGACTAGCGGAGAATGAGCAGTTCTTC.

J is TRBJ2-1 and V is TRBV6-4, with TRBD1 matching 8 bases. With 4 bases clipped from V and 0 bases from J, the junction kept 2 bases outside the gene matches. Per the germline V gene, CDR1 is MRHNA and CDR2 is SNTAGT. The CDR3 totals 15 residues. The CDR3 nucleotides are TGTGCCAGCAGTGCAACAGGGGGCTCCTACAATGAGCAGTTCTTC. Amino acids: CASSATGGSYNEQFF.